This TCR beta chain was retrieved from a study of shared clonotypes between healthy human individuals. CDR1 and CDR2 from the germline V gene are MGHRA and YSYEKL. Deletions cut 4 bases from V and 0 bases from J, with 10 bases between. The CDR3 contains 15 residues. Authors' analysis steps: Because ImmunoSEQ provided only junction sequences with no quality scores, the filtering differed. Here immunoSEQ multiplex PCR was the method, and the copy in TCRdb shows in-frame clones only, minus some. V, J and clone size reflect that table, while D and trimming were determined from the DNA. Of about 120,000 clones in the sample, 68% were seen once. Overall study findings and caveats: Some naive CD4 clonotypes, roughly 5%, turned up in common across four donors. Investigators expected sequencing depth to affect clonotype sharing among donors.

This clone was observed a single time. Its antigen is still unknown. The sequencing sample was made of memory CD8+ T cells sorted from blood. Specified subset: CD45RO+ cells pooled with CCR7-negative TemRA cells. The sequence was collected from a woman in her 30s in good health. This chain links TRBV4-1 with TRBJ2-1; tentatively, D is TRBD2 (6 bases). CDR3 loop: CASSPGSLSYNEQFF. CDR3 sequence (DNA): TGCGCCAGCAGCCCCGGGAGTCTCTCCTACAATGAGCAGTTCTTC.